The 22 T cell receptor beta chains below come from one sample, sequenced in a study of shared clonotypes between healthy human individuals. The protocol was immunoSEQ multiplex PCR, while the TCRdb copy is restricted to in-frame clones and leaves out a portion. In the table there are some 2.1 million clones, 95% of which are singletons. Sequenced input: naive CD4+ T cells sorted from blood. The subset is: CD45RA+ positively selected. The source is a man younger than 35 in good health.

As regards this clone: Other DNA sequences of this sample code for an identical CDR3. The chain has TRBV2 and TRBJ1-4, with 7 bases lining up with TRBD1. This CDR3 comprises 14 residues. V lost 2 bases to trimming and J lost 8 bases; unmatched junction nucleotides: 5. The V gene's germline CDR1 is SNHLY and CDR2 FYNNEI. CDR3 DNA sequence: TGTGCCAGCAGTGAAAGACAGGGAGGGGAAAAACTGTTTTTT. Translation gives CASSERQGGEKLFF.

The V gene is TRBV6-5, the J gene TRBJ2-3; TRBD2 aligns across 7 bases. Germline CDR1 reads MNHEY; CDR2 reads SVGAGI. V lost 0 bases and J lost 9; bases outside the gene matches: 3. This CDR3 has 13 residues. The CDR3 bases are TGTGCCAGCAGTTACTCGGGGCGGGAGACGCAGTATTTT. This encodes CASSYSGRETQYF.

The chain links TRBV21-1 to TRBJ2-7; the table's D gene call, TRBD2, was not cross checked with the DNA. TRBV21-1 represents a pseudogene. The CDR3 totals 18 residues. The DNA for the CDR3 is TGTGCCAGCAGCAAAGGCCCTTTATTCCAGACTTATGGCTACGAGCAGTACTTC. As protein: CASSKGPLFQTYGYEQYF.

Here the CDR3 DNA reads TGTGCCAGCAGTTACTTGGGGCAAAGGGGACAAGAGACCCAGTACTTC. This encodes CASSYLGQRGQETQYF. This sequence joins TRBV6-5 and TRBJ2-5, with D possibly TRBD1 on 5 matching bases. With 1 base removed from V and 2 bases from J, the gap between germline ends came to 14 bases. In germline, CDR1 is MNHEY, CDR2 SVGAGI. The CDR3 contains 16 residues.

V is TRBV9 and J is TRBJ2-1; 8 bases agree with TRBD2. Per germline, CDR1 SGDLS and CDR2 YYNGEE. The CDR3 is 15 amino acids. The V gene end was trimmed by 0 bases and the J gene end by 5 bases; junction bases not matched to a gene: 4. CDR3 DNA: TGTGCCAGCAGCGTAGGGCGGGAGGAAAACAATGAGCAGTTCTTC. Translation gives CASSVGREENNEQFF.

This chain connects TRBV5-1 to TRBJ1-4; D is perhaps TRBD1 (5 bases). Trimming took 4 bases from V and 7 from J, leaving 14 bases between them. The CDR3 is made up of 14 amino acids. Germline-derived CDR1 and CDR2 are SGHRS and YFSETQ. The CDR3 loop is CASSPGGGAEKLFF. CDR3 coding DNA: TGCGCCAGCAGCCCCGGAGGAGGGGCTGAAAAACTGTTTTTT.

This chain joins TRBV5-4 and TRBJ2-1, with D possibly being TRBD2 (7 bases). Germline V gene data show CDR1 as SGHNT and CDR2 as YYREEE (reference sequence). Trimming shortened V by 3 bases and J by 7 bases, and 17 bases separated the two germline ends. CDR3 size: 15 residues. CDR3 coding DNA: TGTGCCAGCAGCTCCCAAGGACTAGGGGGTAATGAGCAGTTCTTC. Protein sequence: CASSSQGLGGNEQFF.

The J gene is TRBJ2-7, the V gene TRBV4-3; no clear D gene. This CDR3 spans 13 amino acids. V was trimmed by 3 bases and J by 3 bases, leaving 9 bases between them. In germline, CDR1 is LGHNA, CDR2 YSLEER. CDR3 in DNA: TGCGCCAGCAGCCATAAAGTGGGCTACGAGCAGTACTTC. Residues: CASSHKVGYEQYF.

On this clone: Being one base from a much bigger clone, this may be a read error. The V and J genes are TRBV2 and TRBJ1-6; D is ambiguous. Germline CDR1 SNHLY, CDR2 FYNNEI. The CDR3 sequence is 14 residues long. V lost 5 bases to trimming and J lost 0 bases, with 5 bases between them. The CDR3 DNA follows: TGTGCCAGCAGTCGGGGCTCCTATAATTCACCCCTCCACTTT. Its translation is CASSRGSYNSPLHF.

This clone was seen a single time. This chain connects TRBV6-5 to TRBJ2-1; D remains unclear. The germline CDR1 and CDR2 sequences are MNHEY and SVGAGI. Trimming cost V 0 bases and J 0 bases, with 3 bases left between them. The CDR3 is 14 amino acids. The CDR3 DNA sequence: TGTGCCAGCAGTTACTCTTACTCCTACAATGAGCAGTTCTTC. It is translated as CASSYSYSYNEQFF.

The gene calls are TRBV4-1 and TRBJ2-1, with D possibly TRBD2 on 5 matching bases. V gave up 2 bases and J gave up 0 bases, with 11 bases separating them. Per the germline V gene, CDR1 is MGHRA and CDR2 is YSYEKL. The CDR3 spans 16 residues. The CDR3 protein is CASSQSGDYSYNEQFF. In DNA form, the CDR3 reads TGCGCCAGCAGCCAAAGCGGCGATTACTCCTACAATGAGCAGTTCTTC.

The chain joins TRBV10-3 to TRBJ1-1; D is unresolved. Looked up from germline, CDR1 is ENHRY and CDR2 is SYGVKD. This CDR3 comprises 15 residues. V was shortened by 5 bases and J by 0 bases, with 13 bases between the two germline ends. CDR3 amino acids: CAISSVGVMNTEAFF. The CDR3 DNA is TGTGCCATCAGTTCTGTGGGCGTGATGAACACTGAAGCTTTCTTT.

This clone was seen just once. Other nucleotide sequences in the sample specify the same CDR3. The chain uses TRBV27 and TRBJ2-1; D is undetermined. Germline lookup yields CDR1 MNHEY and CDR2 SMNVEV (reference sequence). The CDR3 is 11 amino acids. V was clipped by 5 bases and J by 4 bases, with 3 bases between them. The CDR3 sequence is CASSLYNEQFF. DNA for the CDR3: TGTGCCAGCAGTCTTTACAATGAGCAGTTCTTC.

This CDR3 is CASSRGSIQGNEQYF. CDR3 DNA sequence: TGTGCCAGCAGTCGAGGCTCGATACAGGGGAACGAGCAGTACTTC. This chain links TRBV6-5 with TRBJ2-7; 7 nucleotides line up with TRBD1. V was clipped by 5 bases and J by 5 bases; unmatched bases: 12. The germline CDR1 and CDR2 sequences are MNHEY and SVGAGI. This CDR3 region has 15 residues.

In DNA form, the CDR3 reads TGTGCCAGCGGTTCCCCCGGGGCCGACAATGAGCAGTTCTTC. Protein: CASGSPGADNEQFF. The rearrangement joins TRBV6-5 to TRBJ2-1; D possibly uses TRBD1 or TRBD2 (5 bases each). Per germline, CDR1 MNHEY and CDR2 SVGAGI. V was clipped by 8 bases and J by 5 bases, with 16 bases between them. The CDR3 consists of 14 residues.

This clone was counted once. The chain is built from TRBV28 and TRBJ1-2, with no clear D. Deletions cut 3 bases from V and 2 bases from J, with 7 bases between. CDR3 length: 13 amino acids. Germline V gene data show CDR1 as MDHEN and CDR2 as SYDVKM. Here the CDR3 DNA reads TGTGCCAGCAGTTTCCGAGAGAACTATGGCTACACCTTC. Its protein product is CASSFRENYGYTF.

The V gene is TRBV29-1, the J gene TRBJ2-2; D possibly corresponds to TRBD1 (7 bases). The V end was cut by 6 bases, the J end by 3 bases, with 23 bases between. The germline V gene has CDR1 SQVTM and CDR2 ANQGSEA. The CDR3 extends over 17 amino acids. Here the CDR3 reads CSVTDRAGSLDTGELFF. The CDR3, as DNA: TGCAGCGTGACCGACAGGGCGGGATCTCTGGACACCGGGGAGCTGTTTTTT.

This chain uses TRBV30 with TRBJ1-5; D unresolved. The CDR3 has 12 residues. Trimming left V 5 bases short and J 3 bases short, with 8 bases between. Germline loops: CDR1 GTSNPN, CDR2 SVGIG (reference sequence). DNA for the CDR3: TGTGCCTGGGGCGGTACCAATCAGCCCCAGCATTTT. Protein sequence: CAWGGTNQPQHF.

This sequence joins TRBV30 and TRBJ1-2; TRBD1 agrees at 9 bases. The CDR3 covers 15 residues. The germline CDR1 and CDR2 sequences are GTSNPN and SVGIG (reference sequence). V was clipped by 5 bases and J by 2 bases; unmatched bases: 9. The CDR3 protein is CAWSYPGQGNYGYTF. In nucleotides, the CDR3 is TGTGCCTGGTCTTATCCGGGACAGGGAAACTATGGCTACACCTTC.

The V and J genes are TRBV10-1 and TRBJ2-7; possible D gene TRBD2, 6 bases. The CDR3 runs to 15 residues. Germline V gene lookup returns CDR1 WNHNN and CDR2 SYGVQD (reference sequence). The V and J ends lost 7 bases and 0 bases respectively, with 16 bases between them. The CDR3 DNA sequence: TGCGCCAGCACCCCCACGCGGGGCAACTCCTACGAGCAGTACTTC. Amino acid sequence: CASTPTRGNSYEQYF.

The CDR3: CASSLGWTSGSVNEQFF. DNA of the CDR3: TGTGCCAGCAGCTTAGGCTGGACTAGCGGGTCAGTAAATGAGCAGTTCTTC. The chain has TRBV11-2 and TRBJ2-1; 11 nucleotides agree with TRBD2. CDR3 length: 17 amino acids. CDR1 is SGHAT, CDR2 FQNNGV, per germline. V gave up 1 base and J gave up 7 bases; unmatched junction bases: 9.

The genes are TRBV5-1 and TRBJ1-6; D may be TRBD1 (6 bases). The CDR3 is 14 residues long. V lost 3 bases to trimming and J lost 6 bases, with 10 bases between them. Germline CDR1 and CDR2: SGHRS and YFSETQ. The CDR3 loop reads CASSYSGANSPLHF. In DNA form, the CDR3 reads TGCGCCAGCAGCTACTCGGGGGCTAATTCACCCCTCCACTTT.